Listed below are T cell receptor beta chains from one sample, sequenced in a study of blood T cell repertoires in COVID-19. Sequencing used immunoSEQ multiplex PCR; TCRdb keeps in-frame clones, though not all of them. The sample yields 47,000 or so clones, about four fifths seen once. Source material: peripheral blood. The receptors stem from a woman aged 55-69 years with acute or convalescent COVID-19. The CDR3 runs from the conserved cysteine through the conserved F or W. D genes are given only for firm matches. The size of a clone is reported for some rows only, either as once, few or many, or as a class for expanded clones.

clone size: -; J gene: TRBJ1-3; V gene: TRBV19; D gene: -; CDR3 DNA: TGTGCCAGTAGTATTGCGGGAGGTGGAAACACCATATATTTT; CDR3 protein: CASSIAGGGNTIYF
clone size: -; J gene: TRBJ1-5; V gene: TRBV4-1; D gene: TRBD1; CDR3 DNA: TGCGCCAGCAGCCCTTCGACAGGGGGCGCAGGACAGCCCCAGCATTTT; CDR3 protein: CASSPSTGGAGQPQHF
clone size: -; J gene: TRBJ1-3; V gene: TRBV6-6; D gene: -; CDR3 DNA: TGTGCCAGTACCCGCGGGGGTGGAAACACCATATATTTT; CDR3 protein: CASTRGGGNTIYF
clone size: few; J gene: TRBJ2-3; V gene: TRBV2; D gene: TRBD2; CDR3 DNA: TGTGCCAGCAGTGCCCTAGCGGGATCCACAGATACGCAGTATTTT; CDR3 protein: CASSALAGSTDTQYF
clone size: -; J gene: TRBJ2-1; V gene: TRBV7-9; D gene: TRBD2; CDR3 DNA: TGTGCCAGCAGCCCAGGGGCGGGAGGGCCGAATGAGCAGTTCTTC; CDR3 protein: CASSPGAGGPNEQFF
clone size: -; J gene: TRBJ1-2; V gene: TRBV5-1; D gene: -; CDR3 DNA: TGCGCCAGCAGCTTGGCGGGGAACTATGGCTACACCTTC; CDR3 protein: CASSLAGNYGYTF
clone size: -; J gene: TRBJ1-2; V gene: TRBV11-2; D gene: TRBD1; CDR3 DNA: TGTGCCAGCAGCTTAACTACACAGGGGGGCGCCTATGGCTACACCTTC; CDR3 protein: CASSLTTQGGAYGYTF
clone size: -; J gene: TRBJ1-1; V gene: TRBV7-8; D gene: TRBD1; CDR3 DNA: TGTGCCAGCAGCTTAGTGGCAGGGGGCTTCACTGAAGCTTTCTTT; CDR3 protein: CASSLVAGGFTEAFF
clone size: -; J gene: TRBJ2-1; V gene: TRBV5-1; D gene: -; CDR3 DNA: TGCGCCAGCAGCCCAGGACAGACCTTTGGCAATGAGCAGTTCTTC; CDR3 protein: CASSPGQTFGNEQFF
clone size: -; J gene: TRBJ1-2; V gene: TRBV21-1; D gene: -; CDR3 DNA: TGTGCCAGCAGCAACCGGGACAGGGTCTACTATGGCTACACCTTC; CDR3 protein: CASSNRDRVYYGYTF
clone size: -; J gene: TRBJ1-4; V gene: TRBV5-1; D gene: -; CDR3 DNA: TGCGCCAGCAGCTTGGCCGTGGGGGCCGGGGAAAAACTGTTTTTT; CDR3 protein: CASSLAVGAGEKLFF